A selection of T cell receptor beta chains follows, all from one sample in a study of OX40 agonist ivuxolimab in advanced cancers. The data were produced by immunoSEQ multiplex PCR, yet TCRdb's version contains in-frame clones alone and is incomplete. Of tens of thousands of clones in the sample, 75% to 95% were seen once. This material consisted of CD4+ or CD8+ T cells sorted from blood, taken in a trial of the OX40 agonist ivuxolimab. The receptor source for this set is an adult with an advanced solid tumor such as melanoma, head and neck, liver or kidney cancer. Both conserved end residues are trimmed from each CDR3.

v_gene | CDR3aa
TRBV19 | ASSTPRGTNEKLF
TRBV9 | ASSPAGSTDTQY
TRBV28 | ASSPGGRLNNEQF
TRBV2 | ASKGSPPTYEQY
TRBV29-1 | SVRTGPGTGELF
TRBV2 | ASSPLAQGPN
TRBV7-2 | ASSLGRANTEAF
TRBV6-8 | ASSYRQGLGQPQH
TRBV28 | ASRRGSAEKLF
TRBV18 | ASSPGQGLTGELF
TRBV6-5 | ASSYMEYSNQPQH
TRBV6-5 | ASSPTGGIGYT